The 16 T cell receptor beta chains in this list originate from one sample, sequenced in a study of blood T cell repertoires in COVID-19. This table comes from immunoSEQ multiplex PCR, and its TCRdb copy is limited to in-frame clones, with some not included. This repertoire shows approximately 190,000 clones, 80% found once; its top ten account for 5.5% to 8.5%. What was sequenced was peripheral blood. The source is a man in his fifties or sixties with acute or convalescent COVID-19.

This chain uses TRBV19 with TRBJ1-1, with 8 bases lining up with TRBD1. V lost 7 bases to trimming and J lost 0 bases; unmatched junction nucleotides: 4. CDR1 is LNHDA and CDR2 is SQIVND in the germline V gene (reference sequence). The CDR3 has 14 residues. CDR3 nucleotide sequence: TGTGCCAGTACCTCACAGGGGGTGAACACTGAAGCTTTCTTT. Its translation is CASTSQGVNTEAFF. The whole variable domain, remainder taken from reference TRBV19 and TRBJ1-1, is DGGITQSPKYLFRKEGQNVTLSCEQNLNHDAMYWYRQDPGQGLRLIYYSQIVNDFQKGDIAEGYSVSREKKESFPLTVTSAQKNPTAFYLCASTSQGVNTEAFFGQGTRLTVV.

The chain joins TRBV6-5 to TRBJ1-2, with 8 bases matching TRBD1. CDR1 and CDR2 (germline): MNHEY, SVGAGI. The CDR3 has 15 residues. V shed 8 bases, J shed 5 bases, and the junction held 13 bases outside the gene matches. CDR3 sequence: CASHPYGTGSYGYTF. In nucleotides, the CDR3 is TGTGCCAGCCACCCTTATGGGACAGGATCTTATGGCTACACCTTC.

Only a few counts were recorded for this clone. The J gene is TRBJ1-2, the V gene TRBV2, with D possibly being TRBD1 (6 bases). With 6 bases removed from V and 7 bases from J, the gap between germline ends came to 15 bases. The CDR3 contains 13 residues. Germline loops: CDR1 SNHLY, CDR2 FYNNEI. DNA of the CDR3: TGTGCCAGCAGCCCGGACAGTACCGCTGGCTACACCTTC. Its translation: CASSPDSTAGYTF.

The chain recombines TRBV24-1 with TRBJ1-1; the D is unclear. The CDR3 is 14 amino acids. Germline-derived CDR1 and CDR2 are KGHDR and SFDVKD. V lost 1 base and J lost 6, with 11 bases in between. The CDR3 spells CATSDFEVCSEAFF. The CDR3 DNA sequence: TGTGCCACCAGTGATTTTGAGGTTTGTTCTGAAGCTTTCTTT.

J is TRBJ1-5 and V is TRBV19, with TRBD1 matching over 9 bases. V was pared by 6 bases and J by 3 bases, with 6 bases of the junction left unmatched. Germline loops: CDR1 LNHDA, CDR2 SQIVND (reference sequence). The CDR3 loop spans 15 amino acids. CDR3 coding DNA: TGTGCCAGTAGGAGGGACAGGGAGGTCAATCAGCCCCAGCATTTT. Its translation is CASRRDREVNQPQHF.

This chain joins TRBV10-3 and TRBJ1-3, with D maybe TRBD1 (6 bases). Trimming shortened V by 4 bases and J by 3 bases, and 13 bases separated the two germline ends. The CDR3 covers 15 residues. Germline V gives CDR1 ENHRY, CDR2 SYGVKD. CDR3 DNA: TGTGCCATCAGTGTAGCTAAGGGGGTTGGAAACACCATATATTTT. It translates to CAISVAKGVGNTIYF.

This chain connects TRBV12-5 to TRBJ1-1, with D hard to call. The CDR3 runs to 14 residues. Trimming took off 0 bases at V and 0 bases at J, with 5 bases between the two ends. Germline V gene data show CDR1 as LGHNT and CDR2 as FRNRAP. CDR3 nucleotides: TGTGCTAGTGGTTTGGTATCGGTGAACACTGAAGCTTTCTTT. This gives the protein CASGLVSVNTEAFF.

V is TRBV7-8 and J is TRBJ1-2; 9 nucleotides agree with TRBD1. This CDR3 region has 16 residues. V gave up 3 bases and J gave up 2 bases; unmatched junction bases: 7. Germline CDR1 and CDR2: SGHVS and FQNEAQ. The CDR3 loop reads CASSLGTGQPNYGYTF. CDR3 nucleotide sequence: TGTGCCAGCAGCTTGGGGACAGGGCAACCCAACTATGGCTACACCTTC.

This chain joins TRBV6-1 and TRBJ1-4; D remains ambiguous. The CDR3 runs 15 residues. Between the trimmed V and J ends, which lost 3 bases and 7 bases, there was a span of 15 bases. The V gene's germline CDR1 is MNHNS and CDR2 SASEGT. This chain's CDR3 is CASSDKYPFSEKLFF. CDR3 sequence (DNA): TGTGCCAGCAGTGATAAATATCCTTTTAGTGAAAAACTGTTTTTT.

This clone was seen only once. The chain is built from TRBV4-3 and TRBJ2-7; 8 nucleotides align to TRBD1. V lost 1 base and J lost 3; bases outside the gene matches: 2. The CDR3 has 14 amino acids. Germline values: CDR1 LGHNA, CDR2 YSLEER. CDR3: CASSQGTGFYEQYF. The CDR3, as DNA: TGCGCCAGCAGCCAAGGGACAGGGTTCTACGAGCAGTACTTC.

The chain has TRBV5-1 and TRBJ2-3; D perhaps matches TRBD2 (6 bases). This CDR3 region has 16 residues. The germline V gene has CDR1 SGHRS and CDR2 YFSETQ. V lost 4 bases and J 0 bases, leaving 15 bases between the germline ends. This chain's CDR3 is CASSRESGVSTDTQYF. The CDR3 region has the DNA TGCGCCAGCAGCCGGGAGAGCGGAGTTAGCACAGATACGCAGTATTTT.

Notes on this clone: The junction departs from the called germline gene at one end, perhaps through a read error. This sequence joins TRBV6-2 or TRBV6-3 and TRBJ2-7; tentative D call: TRBD2 (5 bases). This CDR3 spans 11 amino acids. Germline-derived CDR1 and CDR2 are MNHEY and SVGEGT. CDR3 protein: CASSYVGIQHF. CDR3 DNA: TGTGCCAGCAGTTACGTCGGGATACAACACTTC.

V is TRBV6-5 and J is TRBJ1-2, with 9 bases fitting TRBD1. The germline V gene encodes CDR1 MNHEY and CDR2 SVGAGI. The J segment lost 8 bases and the V segment lost 9 bases, leaving 13 bases of the junction unmatched. The CDR3 sequence is 14 residues long. CDR3 region: CASSHLRTGVGYTF. For the CDR3, the DNA is TGTGCCAGTTCTCACCTCCGGACAGGGGTCGGCTACACCTTC.

The chain is built from TRBV6-5 and TRBJ2-1; 14 bases are shared with TRBD2. Germline lookup yields CDR1 MNHEY and CDR2 SVGAGI. There are 15 residues in the CDR3. The V gene end was trimmed by 5 bases and the J gene end by 6 bases; junction bases not matched to a gene: 3. CDR3 sequence reads: CASSRTSGRRNEQFF. CDR3 coding DNA: TGTGCCAGCAGTCGGACTAGCGGGAGGCGCAATGAGCAGTTCTTC.

The genes are TRBV7-9 and TRBJ2-3, with TRBD2 matching over 12 bases. V shed 3 bases, J shed 3 bases, and the junction held 1 base outside the gene matches. Germline loops: CDR1 SEHNR, CDR2 FQNEAQ (reference sequence). The CDR3 covers 15 residues. The DNA for the CDR3 is TGTGCCAGCAGCTTGACTAGCGGGGGTACAGATACGCAGTATTTT. Translation: CASSLTSGGTDTQYF.

The rearrangement joins TRBV28 to TRBJ1-1; no firm D call. The germline CDR1 and CDR2 sequences are MDHEN and SYDVKM. CDR3 size: 15 residues. Trimming removed 6 bases at V and 6 bases at J, with 20 bases between. This chain's CDR3 is CASSPSKGWRAEAFF. The DNA of the CDR3 is TGTGCCAGCAGCCCCTCCAAGGGTTGGAGGGCTGAAGCTTTCTTT.